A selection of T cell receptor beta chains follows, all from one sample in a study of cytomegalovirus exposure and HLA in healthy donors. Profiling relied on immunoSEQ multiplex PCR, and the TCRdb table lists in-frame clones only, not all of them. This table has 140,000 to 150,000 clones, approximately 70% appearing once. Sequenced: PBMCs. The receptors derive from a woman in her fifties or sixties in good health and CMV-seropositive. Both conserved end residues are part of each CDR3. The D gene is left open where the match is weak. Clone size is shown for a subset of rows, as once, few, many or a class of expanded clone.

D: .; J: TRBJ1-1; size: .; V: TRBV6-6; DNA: TGTGCCAGCATCACGGGGGGGATGAACACTGAAGCTTTCTTT; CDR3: CASITGGMNTEAFF
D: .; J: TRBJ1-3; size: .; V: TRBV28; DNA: TGTGCCAGCACGGGTTCTGGAAACACCATATATTTT; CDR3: CASTGSGNTIYF
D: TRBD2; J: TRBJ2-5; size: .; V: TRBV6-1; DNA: TGTGCCAGCACAGGGAGGGGCTGGGAGACCCAGTACTTC; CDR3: CASTGRGWETQYF
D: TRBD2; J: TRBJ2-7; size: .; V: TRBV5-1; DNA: TGCGCCAGCAGCTTGGATAAGGGAGGGGATAAGCAGTACTTC; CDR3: CASSLDKGGDKQYF
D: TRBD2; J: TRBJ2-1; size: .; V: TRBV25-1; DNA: TGTGCCAGCAGTGGGGTAGGGACTAGCGGGAGATCAGAGGAGCAGTTCTTC; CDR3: CASSGVGTSGRSEEQFF
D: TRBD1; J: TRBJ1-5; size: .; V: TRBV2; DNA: TGTGCCAGCAGTTCACAGGGGAGCAATCAGCCCCAGCATTTT; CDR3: CASSSQGSNQPQHF
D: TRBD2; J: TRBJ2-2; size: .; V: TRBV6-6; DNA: TGTGCCAGCAGCTTTAAGACTAGCGGGAGCACCGGGGAGCTGTTTTTT; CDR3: CASSFKTSGSTGELFF
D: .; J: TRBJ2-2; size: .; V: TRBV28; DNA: TGTGCCAGCAGTTCAAGGGGGGGCCCGAACACCGGGGAGCTGTTTTTT; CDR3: CASSSRGGPNTGELFF
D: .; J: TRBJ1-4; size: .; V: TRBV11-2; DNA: TGTGCCAGCAGCTTAGATCTGGGAGGGTCTGGAAAACTGTTTTTT; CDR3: CASSLDLGGSGKLFF
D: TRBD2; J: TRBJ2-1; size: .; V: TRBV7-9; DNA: TGTGCCAGCAGCTTAGGCGGGAGTGTTGAGCAGTTCTTC; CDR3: CASSLGGSVEQFF
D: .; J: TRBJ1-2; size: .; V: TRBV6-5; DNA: TGTGCCAGCAGAGAGCCGGGACTGCTGCTATCTGGCTACACCTTC; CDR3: CASREPGLLLSGYTF
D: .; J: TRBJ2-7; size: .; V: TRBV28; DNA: TGTGCCAGCAGTTTACCGGGCTACGAGCAGTACTTC; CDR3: CASSLPGYEQYF
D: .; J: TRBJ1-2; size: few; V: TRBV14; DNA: TGTGCCAGCAGCCATGGATTCGACAGGAATTACTATGGCTACACCTTC; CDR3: CASSHGFDRNYYGYTF
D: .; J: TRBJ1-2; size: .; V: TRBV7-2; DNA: TGTGCCAGCAGCTTCCGGGGGGGTGGTGGCTATGGCTACACCTTC; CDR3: CASSFRGGGGYGYTF
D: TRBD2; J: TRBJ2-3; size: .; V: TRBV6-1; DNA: TGTGCCAGCAGTGAAGCTCTAGCGGGCACAGATACGCAGTATTTT; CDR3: CASSEALAGTDTQYF
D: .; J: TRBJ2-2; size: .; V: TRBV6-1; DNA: TGTGCCAGCAGTGCAGACTACCTATGGACCGGGGAGCTGTTTTTT; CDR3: CASSADYLWTGELFF
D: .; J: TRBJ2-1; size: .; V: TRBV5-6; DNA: TGTGCCAGCAGCTTTAGCGGATGGGGCTACAATGAGCAGTTCTTC; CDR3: CASSFSGWGYNEQFF
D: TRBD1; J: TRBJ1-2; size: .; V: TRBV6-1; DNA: TGTGCCAGCAGTGTAGGGGGGACAGGGATTCACTATGGCTACACCTTC; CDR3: CASSVGGTGIHYGYTF
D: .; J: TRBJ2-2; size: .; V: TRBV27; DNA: TGTGCCAGCAGTACCCGGTACGGGGAGCTGTTTTTT; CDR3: CASSTRYGELFF
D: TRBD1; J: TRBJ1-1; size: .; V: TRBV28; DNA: TGTGCCAGCAGTCATTTCCGTTTACGACAGGGGGCGAGGAGCACTGAAGCTTTCTTT; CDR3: CASSHFRLRQGARSTEAFF
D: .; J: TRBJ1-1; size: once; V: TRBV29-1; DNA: TGCAGCGTTGCAGGGTGGAACACTGAAGCTTTCTTT; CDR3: CSVAGWNTEAFF
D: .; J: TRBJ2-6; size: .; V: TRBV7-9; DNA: TGTGCCAGCAGCTTATATGGGGCCAACGTCCTGACTTTC; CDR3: CASSLYGANVLTF
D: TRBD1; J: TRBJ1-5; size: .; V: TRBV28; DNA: TGTGCCAGCAACTCGGGGACAGGGGGGAATCAGCCCCAGCATTTT; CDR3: CASNSGTGGNQPQHF
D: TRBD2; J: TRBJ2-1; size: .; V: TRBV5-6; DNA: TGTGCCAGCAGCTTGAGGGCTAGCGGGAAACTTGAGCAGTTCTTC; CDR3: CASSLRASGKLEQFF
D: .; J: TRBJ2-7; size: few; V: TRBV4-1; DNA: TGCGCCAGCAGCCAAGGCCTTAGGTGGGCCTCTTTGGACGAGCAGTACTTC; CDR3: CASSQGLRWASLDEQYF